This T cell receptor beta chain emerged from a study of blood T cell repertoires in COVID-19. Across the whole study: Sites in the United States, Italy and Spain provided acute and convalescent COVID-19 samples.

The junction had 6 bases not matched to a gene; V was cut back by 1 base and J by 7 bases. Germline V gene lookup returns CDR1 SGHVS and CDR2 FQNEAQ. This CDR3 spans 17 amino acids. Clones were sequenced by immunoSEQ multiplex PCR, and TCRdb holds only the in-frame ones, with some missing. The profile shows about 280,000 clones, over 85% of them singletons. Participants, roughly 18 to 89 years old, spanned fewer than 30 US areas. Two negative PCRs, clearance, or symptom resolution had been documented for recovered Cohort 3 donors. The source of this sequence is a woman between 55 and 75 years old who had recovered from COVID-19. The sample was PBMCs or T cells enriched from blood (not recorded which). The genes are TRBV7-8 and TRBJ1-6; TRBD1 matches at 11 bases. The CDR3 DNA is TGTGCCAGCAGCTTAGACGGACAGGGGGCGAGAAATTCACCCCTCCACTTT. Its protein product is CASSLDGQGARNSPLHF.